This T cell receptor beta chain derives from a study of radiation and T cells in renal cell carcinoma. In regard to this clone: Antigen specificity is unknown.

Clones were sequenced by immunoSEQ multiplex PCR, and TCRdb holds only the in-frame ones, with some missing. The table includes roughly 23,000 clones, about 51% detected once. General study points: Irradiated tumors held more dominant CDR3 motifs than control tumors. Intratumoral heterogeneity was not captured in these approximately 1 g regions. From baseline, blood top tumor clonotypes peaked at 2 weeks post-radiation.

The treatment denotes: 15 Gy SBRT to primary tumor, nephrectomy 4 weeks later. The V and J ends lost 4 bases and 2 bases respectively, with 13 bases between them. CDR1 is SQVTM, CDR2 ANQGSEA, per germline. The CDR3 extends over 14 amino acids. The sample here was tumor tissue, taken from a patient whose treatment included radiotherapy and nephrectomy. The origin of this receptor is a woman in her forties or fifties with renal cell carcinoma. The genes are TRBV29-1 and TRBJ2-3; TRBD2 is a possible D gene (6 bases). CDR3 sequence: CSVAPGLPTDTQYF. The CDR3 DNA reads TGCAGCGTTGCTCCGGGACTGCCCACAGATACGCAGTATTTT.